The clone carrying this TCR beta chain was picked up one time. Produced via immunoSEQ multiplex PCR; TCRdb's table is partial and in-frame only. Of roughly 82,000 clones in the sample, more than 85% were seen once. These data originate in a study of cytomegalovirus exposure and HLA in healthy donors. From germline, CDR1 is MNHEY and CDR2 SMNVEV (reference sequence). The CDR3 consists of 15 residues. J gave up 5 bases and V 4 bases, and 8 bases lay outside the gene matches. This chain uses TRBV27 with TRBJ2-5; 9 nucleotides agree with TRBD2. This receptor was obtained from a man aged 18 to 35 in good health and CMV-seronegative. Sequenced sample: PBMCs. For the CDR3, the DNA is TGTGCCAGCAGTTCGTCGGGACTAGCTTTGGAGACCCAGTACTTC. This sequence encodes CASSSSGLALETQYF.